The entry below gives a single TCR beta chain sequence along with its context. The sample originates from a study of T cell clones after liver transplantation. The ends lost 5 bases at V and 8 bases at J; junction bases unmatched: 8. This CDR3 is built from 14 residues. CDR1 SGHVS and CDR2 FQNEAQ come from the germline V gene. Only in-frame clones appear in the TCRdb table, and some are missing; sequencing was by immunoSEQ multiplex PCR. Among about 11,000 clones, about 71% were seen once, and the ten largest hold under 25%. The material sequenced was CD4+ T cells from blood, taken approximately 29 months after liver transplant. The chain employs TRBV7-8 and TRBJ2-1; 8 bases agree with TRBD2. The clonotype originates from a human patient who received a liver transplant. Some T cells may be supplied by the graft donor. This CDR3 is CASSPRGGGDEQFF. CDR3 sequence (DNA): TGTGCCAGCAGCCCCCGGGGGGGTGGCGATGAGCAGTTCTTC.